This record covers a single TCR beta chain. Its antigen specificity is not known. Base qualities are not at hand, and no much larger clone is one base apart. The sample comes from a study of CD8+ T cells in alopecia areata (dated by TCRdb to the late 2010s). For the wider study: The treated patients, all with moderate-to-severe alopecia areata, were enrolled in an open-label pilot trial of oral tofacitinib given at 5 to 10 mg twice daily. Tofacitinib was given for 6 to 18 months, followed by 6 months of follow-up off drug to assess delayed response and recurrence. The study used high-throughput TCRbeta sequencing to examine T cell clonal expansion in alopecia areata, in both the C3H/HeJ mouse model and human patients. In humans, TCRbeta sequencing was performed on scalp tissue and on sorted CD4+ and CD8+ peripheral blood T cells from healthy controls and from patients with patchy or totalis/universalis alopecia areata. Patients on tofacitinib were biopsied at baseline and after 4 and 24 weeks of treatment, and several of the patients also had a later scalp biopsy. Scalp clonality was compared across normal scalp (n=4), patchy alopecia areata scalp (n=8), and alopecia totalis/universalis scalp (n=8). RNA was extracted with the PAXgene miRNA kit for fixed scalp, the miRNeasy kit for PBMCs, and the RNeasy kit for mouse skin. Amplification of TCRbeta CDR3 regions was done by immunoSEQ multiplex PCR using 35 Vbeta forward primers and 13 Jbeta reverse primers.

On the study overall, not on this receptor specifically: TCR sequences shared between patients were less clear than in mice, possibly partly because of HLA diversity in the patient population. Lesional scalp, especially in alopecia totalis/universalis, showed higher clonality and more expanded CD8+ clones than normal scalp, suggesting antigenic drive. Unlike mouse skin, which is dominated by gammadelta T cells, normal human skin has resident alphabeta T cells that are also sequenced, and this complicates analysis of the scalp TCR repertoire.

The CDR3, from cysteine to phenylalanine, totals 17 residues. The CDR3 DNA has 51 bases and is translated from base 1. At the junction V is shortened by 3 bases and J by 2 bases; bases outside the gene matches: 9. CDR1 and CDR2 were assigned from the germline V gene as LGHNA and YSLEER. Per the publication, the time point label means: baseline before oral tofacitinib. From alopecia areata patients, peripheral blood was collected along with lesional scalp punch biopsies. After PBMCs were isolated by density centrifugation and stained for CD3, CD4 and CD8, a FACSAria was used to sort CD4+ and CD8+ T cells. Library preparation used the immunoSEQ multiplex PCR assay. RNA was extracted from all samples and reverse transcribed into cDNA as template for TCR sequencing. First-strand cDNA was synthesized with SuperScript III using a 2:1 mix of oligo-dT and random hexamers. Amplification bias was assessed with a synthetic immune receptor repertoire, and residual bias was removed computationally. The paper's processing steps were these. After raw reads were preprocessed to remove errors, the CDR3 was defined following IMGT conventions as running from the conserved cysteine to phenylalanine. Clonality was calculated as 1 minus Shannon entropy normalized by log2 of the number of productive unique TCRs. Whether scalp clones were CD4 or CD8 was inferred by matching scalp TCRbeta sequences against CD4 and CD8 repertoires sorted from blood. TCRdb took over this immuneACCESS table, retaining in-frame rearrangements with V and J assigned. Such tables are incomplete; in checked studies, under half of the missing clones stem from an unresolved V gene, and the remainder is unexplained. That table gives V, J and clone size, and the DNA gave D and trimming. The sample profile shows approximately 57,000 clones; around 96% of them were found once. 20% to 30% of the sample comes from the top ten.

Sequenced material: CD8+ T cells sorted from blood, taken at week 0. The receptor comes from a human donor with alopecia areata. Recombination joined TRBV4-3 with TRBJ2-5; 10 bases in the middle match TRBD1. The DNA is as follows: TGCGCCAGCAGCCATACCGGGACAGGGGCGACTCAAGAGACCCAGTACTTC. This translates into CASSHTGTGATQETQYF.